This T cell receptor beta chain was observed in a study of PD-L1 blockade in urothelial cancer (TCRdb year 2017). A note on the overall study: Therapy was started at some point between 2013 and 2015 for all patients, and atezolizumab 1,200 mg was administered intravenously every 3 weeks. Pretreatment blood TCR-seq was available for about 27 patients, at least one posttreatment blood collection was obtained for 25 or so patients, and tumor TCR-seq was available for 25 or so patients. Blood samples were analyzed 3 weeks after the start of treatment (second dose) and 6 weeks after the start of treatment. Twenty-five of 29 patients were males with bladder-origin urothelial cancer, and about 65% of the 29 reported a prior smoking history. The study, an exploratory multi-omic analysis, examined somatic, immune and clinical correlates of response to PD-L1 blockade with atezolizumab in urothelial cancer. In the same patients, whole exome sequencing and RNA sequencing of pretreatment tumors were performed in addition to TCR sequencing. Pretreatment tumor samples and matched peripheral blood, collected serially before and after atezolizumab treatment, underwent TCR sequencing. A median of about 150,000 T cells and 85,000 or so unique TCRs was obtained from blood samples, and a median clonality of around 0.08 was observed. An ECOG performance status of 0 or 1 was recorded for the patients, and 0 to 3 prior chemotherapy regimens had been received by the patients. Under 10 patients reached durable clinical benefit, while about 20 patients did not. Durable clinical benefit was defined as progression-free survival longer than 6 months, and TCR features were also tested against progression-free and overall survival. On the study overall, not on this receptor specifically: Greater expansion of tumor-associated TCR clones in peripheral blood 3 weeks after the start of treatment was observed in patients with durable benefit (n of about 20, p = 0.022). A pretreatment peripheral blood TCR clonality below the median was linked to improved progression-free and overall survival. Small sample size (n ≈ 29) and many exploratory analyses mean the results are intended to be hypothesis-generating.

The cohort comprised 25 to 35 patients with locally advanced or metastatic urothelial carcinoma treated at Memorial Sloan Kettering on a trial protocol. Peripheral blood mononuclear cells were collected pretreatment and during treatment, with between 1 and 8 total time points per patient. The Qiagen DNeasy Blood extraction kit was used to purify genomic DNA from total PBMCs and tumor samples. PBMCs were collected pretreatment and during treatment, and were isolated and stored as previously described. To estimate absolute template abundance from read counts, synthetic TCR analog templates were spiked into each PCR. The immunoSEQ assay used bias-controlled V and J gene primers to amplify TCRbeta CDR3 regions from genomic DNA. Sequencing of rearranged TCRbeta segments was performed at approximately 20X coverage. In the paper's pipeline: Sequencing errors were corrected by clustering, and CDR3s were annotated against IMGT so that V, D and J genes could be assigned. Downstream analyses used only productive TCRbeta rearrangements, leaving out any out-of-frame or stop-codon sequences. To compute clonality, Shannon entropy was normalized by the log of the number of unique productive sequences and then subtracted from one. Clones differing between time points or between blood and tumor were identified by Fisher's exact test with Benjamini-Hochberg correction at adjusted p below 0.01. TCRdb retrieved this table from immuneACCESS and kept in-frame rearrangements only. Not all clones are present; in checked studies, unresolved V genes account for under half, and no reason is known for the remainder. V and J calls and clone size are given by that table; D and trimming were obtained from the DNA. The sample table lists about 30,000 clones, 80% of them with a count of one. Roughly 2.1% of the sample is in the top ten clones.

About this clone itself: No cognate antigen has been identified for it. Nothing much larger sits one base from this clone, and base qualities are not available.

The starting material was PBMCs, obtained around atezolizumab (anti-PD-L1) treatment. The receptor was isolated from a man aged 50 or older with urothelial cancer.

Here the CDR3 is given as CASSGRVGMDTGELFF. Here is the DNA: TGTGCCAGCAGTGGCAGGGTCGGCATGGACACCGGGGAGCTGTTTTTT. In this chain, TRBV6-4 is recombined with TRBJ2-2, with a tentative D gene TRBD1 over 5 matching bases. V is reduced by 4 bases and J by 3 bases, leaving a spacing of 15 bases between them. Via the germline V gene, CDR1 is MRHNA and CDR2 SNTAGT. Its CDR3 holds 16 amino acids, cysteine through phenylalanine. CDR3 DNA is the only sequence kept; it has 48 bases, read in frame from the first base.